Listed here are 12 T cell receptor beta chains from one sample, sequenced in a study of cytomegalovirus exposure and HLA in healthy donors listed by TCRdb under 2017. The protocol used for the library was the immunoSEQ multiplex PCR assay. For the multiplex PCR, a mixture combining 60 forward primers for TCR Vbeta segments and 13 reverse primers for TCR Jbeta segments was used. TCRdb took this table from immuneACCESS and kept in-frame rearrangements with V and J called. Such tables lack part of the clones; where checked against another copy, unresolved V genes explain under half of the gap, and the rest is unexplained. This sample lists roughly 98,000 clones; about 78% were detected once. Of the sample, 3.4% falls within the top ten clones. Material: PBMCs. These receptors came from a man aged 35 to 55 in good health and CMV-seronegative.

The rearrangement links TRBV5-1 to TRBJ2-2; 12 nucleotides align to TRBD1. This CDR3 comprises 16 residues. The V gene end was trimmed by 4 bases and the J gene end by 3 bases; junction bases not matched to a gene: 4. Germline CDR1 is SGHRS and CDR2 is YFSETQ. CDR3 bases: TGCGCCAGCAGCGCAGGGACAGGGGGCTACACCGGGGAGCTGTTTTTT. It is translated as CASSAGTGGYTGELFF. Supplemented by reference TRBV5-1 and TRBJ2-2, the full variable domain reads KAGVTQTPRYLIKTRGQQVTLSCSPISGHRSVSWYQQTPGQGLQFLFEYFSETQRNKGNFPGRFSGRQFSNSRSEMNVSTLELGDSALYLCASSAGTGGYTGELFFGEGSRLTVL.

The chain couples TRBV2 to TRBJ2-1; no firm D call. Trimming cost V 3 bases and J 4 bases, with 7 bases left between them. This CDR3 is built from 13 residues. Per the germline V gene, CDR1 is SNHLY and CDR2 is FYNNEI. This CDR3 is CASSEGFYNEQFF. The CDR3 coding sequence is TGTGCCAGCAGTGAGGGCTTTTACAATGAGCAGTTCTTC.

This clone has a handful of counts. The gene calls are TRBV30 and TRBJ1-3, with D possibly being TRBD1 (5 bases). V was pared by 7 bases and J by 0 bases, with 10 bases between. The CDR3 length is 13 residues. The germline V gene has CDR1 GTSNPN and CDR2 SVGIG (reference sequence). CDR3 in amino acids: CASPGGSGNTIYF. As DNA, the CDR3 is TGTGCCTCGCCCGGGGGCTCTGGAAACACCATATATTTT.

The chain combines TRBV7-9 with TRBJ2-7; tentative D call: TRBD1 (6 bases). Looked up from germline, CDR1 is SEHNR and CDR2 is FQNEAQ (reference sequence). The CDR3 has 14 amino acids. Trimming took off 3 bases at V and 6 bases at J, with 15 bases between the two ends. The CDR3 DNA follows: TGTGCCAGCAGCTTGCGTGAGGGGGTCCGCGAGCAGTACTTC. Translation: CASSLREGVREQYF.

V is TRBV5-6 and J is TRBJ2-7, with D perhaps matching TRBD2 (6 bases). This CDR3 is 14 amino acids long. Trimming took off 2 bases at V and 0 bases at J, with 9 bases between the two ends. Germline V lookup: CDR1 SGHDT, CDR2 YYEEEE. CDR3 sequence (DNA): TGTGCCAGCAGCTTTGGGGGGTCCTCCTACGAGCAGTACTTC. It specifies CASSFGGSSYEQYF.

This clone was recorded a few times. The genes are TRBV6-1 and TRBJ1-2; D call uncertain. The CDR3 length is 12 residues. Trimming took off 5 bases at V and 7 bases at J, with 11 bases between the two ends. Germline CDR1 reads MNHNS; CDR2 reads SASEGT. CDR3: CASSLQPSGYTF. In DNA form, the CDR3 reads TGTGCCAGCAGTCTACAGCCGAGTGGCTACACCTTC.

The rearrangement joins TRBV5-1 to TRBJ2-2, with D possibly being TRBD2 (7 bases). Germline V CDR1 and CDR2: SGHRS, YFSETQ. The CDR3 sequence is 16 residues long. V was pared by 6 bases and J by 2 bases, with 17 bases between. The CDR3 DNA reads TGCGCCAGCACCAACCCCACGGGGGGCAACACCGGGGAGCTGTTTTTT. This translates into CASTNPTGGNTGELFF.

This clone was observed a single time. The chain combines TRBV6-6 with TRBJ2-2; D might be TRBD1 (5 bases). Germline V gives CDR1 MNHNY, CDR2 SVGAGI (reference sequence). Trimming left V 4 bases short and J 8 bases short, with 17 bases between. This CDR3 region has 15 residues. The CDR3 coding sequence is TGTGCCAGCAGTTCCCTAGGGGTTTCGAGGGGGGAGCTGTTTTTT. It encodes CASSSLGVSRGELFF.

This chain links TRBV5-5 with TRBJ1-5, with unresolved D. V lost 0 bases to trimming and J lost 4 bases, with 5 bases between them. CDR3 size: 13 residues. The germline gives CDR1 SGHKS, CDR2 YYEKEE (reference sequence). The CDR3 spells CASSLEENQPQHF. CDR3 DNA: TGTGCCAGCAGCTTGGAGGAGAATCAGCCCCAGCATTTT.

The J gene is TRBJ2-2, the V gene TRBV2, with D possibly matching TRBD2 (5 bases). Between the trimmed V and J ends, which lost 9 bases and 1 base, there was a span of 9 bases. Germline V gives CDR1 SNHLY, CDR2 FYNNEI. The CDR3 is made up of 13 amino acids. CDR3 sequence: CASRRWNTGELFF. CDR3 in DNA: TGTGCCAGTCGGAGGTGGAACACCGGGGAGCTGTTTTTT.

This clone was detected only once. The chain uses TRBV5-1 and TRBJ1-1; D is unresolved. Trimming stripped 4 bases from V and 1 base from J, with 14 bases between. Germline V lookup: CDR1 SGHRS, CDR2 YFSETQ. This CDR3 has 15 residues. The CDR3 loop is CASSHSATPNTEAFF. CDR3 bases: TGCGCCAGCAGCCATTCAGCGACCCCGAACACTGAAGCTTTCTTT. Full variable domain (outside the CDR3, taken from reference TRBV5-1 and TRBJ1-1): KAGVTQTPRYLIKTRGQQVTLSCSPISGHRSVSWYQQTPGQGLQFLFEYFSETQRNKGNFPGRFSGRQFSNSRSEMNVSTLELGDSALYLCASSHSATPNTEAFFGQGTRLTVV.

V usage is TRBV5-1 and J usage is TRBJ1-5, with D unresolved. Germline assignment: CDR1 SGHRS and CDR2 YFSETQ. Trimming stripped 6 bases from V and 2 bases from J, with 15 bases between. The CDR3 is 15 amino acids. The CDR3 reads CASKESPAGNQPQHF. CDR3 sequence (DNA): TGCGCCAGCAAGGAGTCACCCGCGGGCAATCAGCCCCAGCATTTT.